These 32 T cell receptor beta chains share one sample of origin, sequenced in a study of blood T cell repertoires in COVID-19. Clones were read by immunoSEQ multiplex PCR, and TCRdb kept only the in-frame ones, dropping some. Here the sample spans about 320,000 clones, roughly 91% being singletons. Sequenced: peripheral blood. The receptor set was obtained from a woman between 25 and 40 years old with COVID-19, enrolled during active disease.

This chain joins TRBV27 and TRBJ1-2; 11 nucleotides agree with TRBD1. The CDR3 is made up of 13 amino acids. Germline lookup yields CDR1 MNHEY and CDR2 SMNVEV (reference sequence). V shed 5 bases, J shed 8 bases, and the junction held 4 bases outside the gene matches. The CDR3 spells CASSPGTGGGYTF. The CDR3 DNA reads as TGTGCCAGCAGTCCCGGGACAGGGGGAGGCTACACCTTC.

J is TRBJ1-5 and V is TRBV5-5; D not resolved. Germline CDR1 is SGHKS and CDR2 is YYEKEE (reference sequence). The V and J ends lost 0 bases and 6 bases respectively, with 10 bases between them. CDR3 length: 14 amino acids. CDR3 nucleotides: TGTGCCAGCAGCTTGGAACCAACGGGTCAGCCCCAGCATTTT. It specifies CASSLEPTGQPQHF.

J is TRBJ2-7 and V is TRBV5-1; maybe TRBD2 (6 bases). The CDR3 has 15 residues. CDR1 is SGHRS, CDR2 YFSETQ, per germline. V gave up 1 base and J gave up 2 bases, with 13 bases separating them. CDR3: CASSLTAGRAYEQYF. Here the CDR3 DNA reads TGCGCCAGCAGCTTGACCGCGGGACGGGCCTACGAGCAGTACTTC.

This chain links TRBV4-1 with TRBJ1-2, with TRBD1 as a possible D gene (6 bases). Germline V gene data show CDR1 as MGHRA and CDR2 as YSYEKL. This CDR3 spans 13 amino acids. The V end was cut by 4 bases, the J end by 7 bases, with 13 bases between. The CDR3 spells CASSPRGGTGYTF. The DNA of the CDR3 is TGCGCCAGCAGCCCGCGTGGGGGCACTGGCTACACCTTC.

The chain uses TRBV7-9 and TRBJ2-2; 9 bases match TRBD2. The CDR3 spans 18 residues. Germline V gene lookup returns CDR1 SEHNR and CDR2 FQNEAQ (reference sequence). Trimming removed 1 base from V and 0 bases from J; junction bases left unmatched: 6. The DNA of the CDR3 is TGTGCCAGCAGCTTAGTGTTTAGCGGGGGCCCGAACACCGGGGAGCTGTTTTTT. This gives the protein CASSLVFSGGPNTGELFF. Together with reference TRBV7-9 and TRBJ2-2, the CDR3 gives the full variable domain: DTGVSQNPRHKITKRGQNVTFRCDPISEHNRLYWYRQTLGQGPEFLTYFQNEAQLEKSRLLSDRFSAERPKGSFSTLEIQRTEQGDSAMYLCASSLVFSGGPNTGELFFGEGSRLTVL.

The rearrangement links TRBV9 to TRBJ1-2; D is undetermined. Between the trimmed V and J ends, which lost 0 bases and 5 bases, there was a span of 5 bases. The CDR3 runs to 12 residues. Germline V gene sequence: CDR1 SGDLS, CDR2 YYNGEE. The CDR3 loop is CASSVAVYGYTF. CDR3 nucleotide sequence: TGTGCCAGCAGCGTAGCCGTTTATGGCTACACCTTC.

The J gene is TRBJ1-5, the V gene TRBV5-6; possibly TRBD1 for D (6 bases). Germline values: CDR1 SGHDT, CDR2 YYEEEE. V was pared by 4 bases and J by 5 bases, with 19 bases between. This CDR3 spans 16 amino acids. The CDR3 region has the DNA TGTGCCAGCAGCCTGCGTGGGAGTTCAGGGGATCAGCCCCAGCATTTT. It encodes CASSLRGSSGDQPQHF.

The chain carries TRBV10-3 and TRBJ2-1, with 10 bases matching TRBD2. Per the germline V gene, CDR1 is ENHRY and CDR2 is SYGVKD. The CDR3 loop spans 15 amino acids. V gave up 6 bases and J gave up 2 bases; unmatched junction bases: 4. The CDR3 loop reads CAISPLAGAYNEQFF. CDR3 bases: TGTGCCATCAGCCCCCTAGCGGGGGCCTACAATGAGCAGTTCTTC.

V gene TRBV6-5 combines with J gene TRBJ2-7; D possibly corresponds to TRBD2 (5 bases). Trimming left V 2 bases short and J 3 bases short, with 11 bases between. The V gene's germline CDR1 is MNHEY and CDR2 SVGAGI. The CDR3 has 14 amino acids. The CDR3 protein is CASSYEGRGYEQYF. The CDR3 DNA follows: TGTGCCAGCAGTTACGAGGGTCGGGGCTACGAGCAGTACTTC.

CDR3 nucleotides: TGCAGTGCTAGTGCAGGGACACCCAGATATGGCTACACCTTC. Translating gives CSASAGTPRYGYTF. The rearrangement uses TRBV20-1 and TRBJ1-2, with a possible D match to TRBD1 (6 bases). The germline CDR1 and CDR2 sequences are DFQATT and SNEGSKA (reference sequence). V shed 3 bases and J shed 5 bases, with 16 bases lying between them. This CDR3 comprises 14 residues.

The V and J genes are TRBV5-5 and TRBJ2-1; D might be TRBD1 (6 bases). Germline V gene lookup returns CDR1 SGHKS and CDR2 YYEKEE (reference sequence). This CDR3 comprises 14 residues. The V and J ends lost 2 bases and 11 bases respectively, with 17 bases between them. The CDR3 DNA sequence: TGTGCCAGCAGCTTCTCCTTTGACAGGACCCAGCAGTTCTTC. This encodes CASSFSFDRTQQFF.

CDR3 in amino acids: CATSTGRGGYTF. The CDR3 region has the DNA TGTGCCACCTCGACAGGGAGAGGTGGCTACACCTTC. V usage is TRBV10-3 and J usage is TRBJ1-2; 7 bases are a match to TRBD1. V gave up 10 bases and J gave up 7 bases; unmatched junction bases: 9. CDR1 is ENHRY, CDR2 SYGVKD, per germline. The CDR3 is 12 amino acids.

This sequence joins TRBV28 and TRBJ2-1; the D gene is possibly TRBD1 (5 bases). V lost 2 bases, J lost 9 bases, and 11 bases lay in between. Germline V CDR1 and CDR2: MDHEN, SYDVKM. The CDR3 is 13 amino acids. The CDR3 DNA sequence: TGTGCCAGCAGTTTAAGCCTCCAGGGTGAGCAGTTCTTC. It encodes CASSLSLQGEQFF.

This clone was recorded a few times. J is TRBJ2-5 and V is TRBV19; D remains unclear. The CDR3 is 15 amino acids. V lost 2 bases and J lost 0, with 10 bases in between. From germline, CDR1 is LNHDA and CDR2 SQIVND (reference sequence). The CDR3 is CASSITPYNQETQYF. The CDR3 DNA reads as TGTGCCAGTAGTATAACACCTTACAACCAAGAGACCCAGTACTTC.

The chain combines TRBV15 with TRBJ2-5, with D hard to call. V lost 0 bases, J lost 2 bases, and 10 bases lay in between. CDR1 and CDR2 (germline): LNHNV, YYDKDF (reference sequence). CDR3 length equals 15 residues. CDR3 in amino acids: CATSRDRTVQETQYF. The CDR3 nucleotides are TGTGCCACCAGCAGAGATCGTACAGTTCAAGAGACCCAGTACTTC.

V is TRBV30 and J is TRBJ2-2; 13 bases line up with TRBD2. V dropped 5 bases and J dropped 3; count of bases not matched to a gene: 0. CDR1 and CDR2 from the germline V gene are GTSNPN and SVGIG (reference sequence). This CDR3 spans 14 amino acids. CDR3 DNA sequence: TGTGCCTGGGGACTAGCGGGGGACACCGGGGAGCTGTTTTTT. Its protein product is CAWGLAGDTGELFF.

This chain links TRBV5-1 with TRBJ2-5; 13 bases align to TRBD2. V shed 3 bases and J 2 bases; nucleotides not matched to a gene: 10. The CDR3 is 18 amino acids. Germline V lookup: CDR1 SGHRS, CDR2 YFSETQ. CDR3 in DNA: TGCGCCAGCAGCTACCGTCTAGTGACTAGCGGGGGGCAAGAGACCCAGTACTTC. Its protein is CASSYRLVTSGGQETQYF.

The chain recombines TRBV11-2 with TRBJ2-2; TRBD2 aligns across 10 bases. V trimming: 1 base; J trimming: 6 bases; junction bases outside the gene matches: 8. The CDR3 length is 17 residues. CDR1 SGHAT and CDR2 FQNNGV come from the germline V gene. The CDR3 protein is CASSLGGAGGPAGELFF. The CDR3 nucleotides read TGTGCCAGCAGCTTAGGAGGAGCGGGGGGGCCGGCCGGGGAGCTGTTTTTT.

The J gene is TRBJ1-5, the V gene TRBV23-1, with a tentative D call TRBD1 (5 bases). TRBV23-1 is marked as an open reading frame, function uncertain. This CDR3 has 14 amino acids. V dropped 4 bases and J dropped 3 bases, with 10 bases sitting between them. In nucleotides, the CDR3 is TGCGCCAGCAGTCCCAGACAGCTCAATCAGCCCCAGCATTTT. It codes for CASSPRQLNQPQHF.

This clone was seen only a few times. V gene TRBV5-8 combines with J gene TRBJ1-4; tentatively, D is TRBD1 (5 bases). V lost 7 bases and J lost 3, with 13 bases in between. Per germline, CDR1 SGHTS and CDR2 YDEGEE. The length of the CDR3 is 14 residues. CDR3 loop: CASWEGSANEKLFF. Here the CDR3 DNA reads TGTGCCAGCTGGGAGGGGTCGGCTAATGAAAAACTGTTTTTT.

This clone appeared once. This sequence joins TRBV18 and TRBJ1-1, with unresolved D. The germline gives CDR1 KGHSH, CDR2 LQKENI. V lost 3 bases to trimming and J lost 1 base, with 9 bases between them. The CDR3 is made up of 14 amino acids. CDR3 amino acids: CASSPSRQNTEAFF. The CDR3 coding sequence is TGTGCCAGCTCACCGTCGAGGCAGAACACTGAAGCTTTCTTT.

Written as DNA, the CDR3 is TGCGCCAGCAGCCAAGGGGCCTTTGCGTCCCAGTACTTC. Encoded protein: CASSQGAFASQYF. The chain recombines TRBV4-1 with TRBJ2-5; D is unresolved. Germline CDR1 reads MGHRA; CDR2 reads YSYEKL. V was cut by 1 base and J by 9 bases, with 12 bases left in between. The CDR3 contains 13 residues.

This chain joins TRBV3-1 (or the pseudogene TRBV3-2) and TRBJ2-3, with TRBD2 identical over 8 bases. The junction had 11 bases not matched to a gene; V was cut back by 8 bases and J by 4 bases. The CDR3 is 15 residues long. The V gene's germline CDR1 is LGHDT and CDR2 YNNKEL (reference sequence). The CDR3 DNA reads TGTGCCAGCCCCGGGACTAGGTTTCAGGCAGATACGCAGTATTTT. Translating it yields CASPGTRFQADTQYF.

V usage is TRBV19 and J usage is TRBJ1-6, with D maybe TRBD1 (6 bases). The CDR3 totals 17 residues. Germline loops: CDR1 LNHDA, CDR2 SQIVND (reference sequence). V was cut by 5 bases and J by 0 bases, with 14 bases left in between. CDR3 nucleotide sequence: TGTGCCAGTAGTCCTCGGACAGATGACTCCTATAATTCACCCCTCCACTTT. Its translation is CASSPRTDDSYNSPLHF. Complete variable domain (other parts from reference TRBV19 and TRBJ1-6): DGGITQSPKYLFRKEGQNVTLSCEQNLNHDAMYWYRQDPGQGLRLIYYSQIVNDFQKGDIAEGYSVSREKKESFPLTVTSAQKNPTAFYLCASSPRTDDSYNSPLHFGNGTRLTVT.

This chain uses TRBV5-1 with TRBJ1-2; maybe TRBD1 (6 bases). V was clipped by 4 bases and J by 0 bases, with 19 bases between them. The CDR3 covers 17 residues. Germline V lookup: CDR1 SGHRS, CDR2 YFSETQ. The CDR3 loop reads CASSKWDTTRANYGYTF. The CDR3 DNA reads as TGCGCCAGCAGCAAATGGGACACCACAAGGGCTAACTATGGCTACACCTTC.

This chain uses TRBV6-5 with TRBJ1-2; TRBD1 might be the D (6 bases). V lost 5 bases and J lost 1, with 11 bases in between. CDR1 is MNHEY and CDR2 is SVGAGI in the germline V gene. The CDR3 is 14 amino acids. The CDR3 protein is CASSTQGFNYGYTF. In nucleotides, the CDR3 is TGTGCCAGCAGTACACAGGGATTTAACTATGGCTACACCTTC.

This chain joins TRBV6-5 and TRBJ2-4, with unresolved D. There are 14 residues in the CDR3. The V end was cut by 5 bases, the J end by 0 bases, with 8 bases between. The germline V gene has CDR1 MNHEY and CDR2 SVGAGI. CDR3 coding DNA: TGTGCCAGCAGTCCCACATTAGCCAAAAACATTCAGTACTTC. It encodes CASSPTLAKNIQYF.

The V gene is TRBV15, the J gene TRBJ1-2; 7 bases line up with TRBD1. CDR3 size: 13 residues. Trimming at V came to 2 bases and at J to 6 bases, leaving 3 bases not matched to a gene. Germline V lookup: CDR1 LNHNV, CDR2 YYDKDF (reference sequence). The CDR3 here is CATSRLQGHGYTF. DNA for the CDR3: TGTGCCACCAGCAGACTACAGGGGCATGGCTACACCTTC.

The chain recombines TRBV16 with TRBJ1-1; 10 bases line up with TRBD1. CDR3 length: 20 amino acids. Germline CDR1 is KGHSY and CDR2 is FQNENV. With 1 base clipped from V and 5 bases from J, the junction kept 19 bases outside the gene matches. The CDR3 protein is CASSQYIQTGGNSYRTEAFF. CDR3 bases: TGTGCCAGCAGCCAATATATACAGACAGGGGGCAACTCTTATCGGACTGAAGCTTTCTTT.

J is TRBJ1-2 and V is TRBV4-2; perhaps TRBD1 as D (5 bases). This CDR3 is 16 amino acids long. Germline V gene data show CDR1 as LGHNA and CDR2 as YNFKEQ. V was shortened by 0 bases and J by 6 bases, with 17 bases between the two germline ends. CDR3 sequence (DNA): TGTGCCAGCAGCCAAGATCGTGAAGGGGATGGTAATGGCTACACCTTC. Amino acid sequence: CASSQDREGDGNGYTF.

V and J are TRBV7-9 and TRBJ1-6; tentative D call: TRBD1 (6 bases). This CDR3 spans 15 amino acids. The germline CDR1 and CDR2 sequences are SEHNR and FQNEAQ (reference sequence). Trimming left V 2 bases short and J 7 bases short, with 12 bases between. CDR3: CASSLLAQGNSPLHF. In nucleotides, the CDR3 is TGTGCCAGCAGCTTACTAGCCCAGGGGAATTCACCCCTCCACTTT.

The rearrangement uses TRBV7-9 and TRBJ1-2, with D possibly being TRBD1 (5 bases). Germline CDR1 SEHNR, CDR2 FQNEAQ (reference sequence). The CDR3 extends over 14 amino acids. V was cut by 4 bases and J by 4 bases, with 13 bases left in between. As DNA, the CDR3 is TGTGCCAGCAGCTCCCAGCCCGGGGGCTATGGCTACACCTTC. Translation gives CASSSQPGGYGYTF. Filled out from reference TRBV7-9 and TRBJ1-2, the complete variable domain reads DTGVSQNPRHKITKRGQNVTFRCDPISEHNRLYWYRQTLGQGPEFLTYFQNEAQLEKSRLLSDRFSAERPKGSFSTLEIQRTEQGDSAMYLCASSSQPGGYGYTFGSGTRLTVV.